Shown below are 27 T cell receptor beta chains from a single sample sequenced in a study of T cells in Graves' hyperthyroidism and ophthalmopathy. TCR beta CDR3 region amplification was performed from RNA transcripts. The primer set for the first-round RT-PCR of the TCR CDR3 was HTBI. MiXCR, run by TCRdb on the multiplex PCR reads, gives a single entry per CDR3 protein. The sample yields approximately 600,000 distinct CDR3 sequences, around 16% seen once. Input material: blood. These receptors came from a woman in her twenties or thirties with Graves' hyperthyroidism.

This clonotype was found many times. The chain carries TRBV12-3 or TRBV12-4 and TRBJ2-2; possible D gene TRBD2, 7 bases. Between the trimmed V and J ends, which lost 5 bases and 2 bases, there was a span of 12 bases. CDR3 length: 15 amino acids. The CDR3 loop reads CASSRRGGNTGELFF. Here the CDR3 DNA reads TGTGCCAGCAGTAGGAGGGGGGGAAACACCGGGGAGCTGTTTTTT.

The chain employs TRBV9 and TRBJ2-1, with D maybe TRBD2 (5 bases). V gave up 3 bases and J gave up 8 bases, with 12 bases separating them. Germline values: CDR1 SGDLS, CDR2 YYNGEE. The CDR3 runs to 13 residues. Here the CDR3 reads CASSAPLGDEQFF. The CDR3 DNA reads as TGTGCCAGCAGCGCCCCTTTGGGAGATGAGCAGTTCTTC.

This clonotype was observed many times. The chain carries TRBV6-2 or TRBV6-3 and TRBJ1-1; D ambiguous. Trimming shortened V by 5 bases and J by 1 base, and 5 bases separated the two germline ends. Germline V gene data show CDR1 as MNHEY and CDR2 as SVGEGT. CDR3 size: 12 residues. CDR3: CASSPKNTEAFF. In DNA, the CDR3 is TGTGCCAGCAGTCCGAAGAACACTGAAGCTTTCTTT.

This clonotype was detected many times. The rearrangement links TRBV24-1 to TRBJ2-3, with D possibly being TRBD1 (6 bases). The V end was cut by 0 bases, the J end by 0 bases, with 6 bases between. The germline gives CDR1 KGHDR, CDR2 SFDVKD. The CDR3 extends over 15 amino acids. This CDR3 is CATSDLGQSTDTQYF. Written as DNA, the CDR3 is TGTGCCACCAGTGATTTGGGACAGAGCACAGATACGCAGTATTTT.

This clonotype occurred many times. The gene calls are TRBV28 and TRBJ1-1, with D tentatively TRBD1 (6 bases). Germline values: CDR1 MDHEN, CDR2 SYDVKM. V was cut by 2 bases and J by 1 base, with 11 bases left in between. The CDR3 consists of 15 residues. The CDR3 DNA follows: TGTGCCAGCAGTTTAAGGGGGAAAACGAACACTGAAGCTTTCTTT. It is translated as CASSLRGKTNTEAFF.

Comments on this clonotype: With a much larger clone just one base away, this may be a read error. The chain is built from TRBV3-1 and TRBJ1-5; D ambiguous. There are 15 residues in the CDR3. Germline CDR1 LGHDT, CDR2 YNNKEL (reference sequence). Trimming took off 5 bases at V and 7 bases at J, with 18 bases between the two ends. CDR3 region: CASSFGIDVRQPQHF. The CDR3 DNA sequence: TGTGCCAGCAGCTTCGGGATAGATGTGAGACAGCCCCAGCATTTT.

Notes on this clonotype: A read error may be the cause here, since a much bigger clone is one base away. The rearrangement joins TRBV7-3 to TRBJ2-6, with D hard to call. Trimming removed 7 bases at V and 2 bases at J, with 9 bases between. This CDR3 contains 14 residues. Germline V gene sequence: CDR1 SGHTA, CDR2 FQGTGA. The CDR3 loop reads CASNSPTGANVLTF. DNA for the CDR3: TGTGCCAGCAACTCCCCCACTGGGGCCAACGTCCTGACTTTC.

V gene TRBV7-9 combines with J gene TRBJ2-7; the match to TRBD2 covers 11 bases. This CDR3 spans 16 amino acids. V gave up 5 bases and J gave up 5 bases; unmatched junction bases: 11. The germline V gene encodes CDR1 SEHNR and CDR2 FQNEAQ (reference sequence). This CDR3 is CASSPPSGRRYNEQYF. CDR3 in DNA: TGTGCCAGCAGCCCTCCTAGCGGGAGGAGGTATAACGAGCAGTACTTC.

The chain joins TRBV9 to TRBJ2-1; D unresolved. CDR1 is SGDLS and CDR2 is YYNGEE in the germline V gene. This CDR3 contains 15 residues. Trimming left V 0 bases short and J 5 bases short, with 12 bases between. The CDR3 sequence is CASSVENPVDNEQFF. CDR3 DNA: TGTGCCAGCAGCGTAGAGAACCCGGTCGACAATGAGCAGTTCTTC.

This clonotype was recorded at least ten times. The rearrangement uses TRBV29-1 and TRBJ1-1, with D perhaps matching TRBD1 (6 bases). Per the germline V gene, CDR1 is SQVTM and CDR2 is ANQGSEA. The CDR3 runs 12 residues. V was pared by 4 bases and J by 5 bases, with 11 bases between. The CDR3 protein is CSVVRGGTEAFF. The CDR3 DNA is TGCAGCGTTGTCAGGGGAGGAACTGAAGCTTTCTTT.

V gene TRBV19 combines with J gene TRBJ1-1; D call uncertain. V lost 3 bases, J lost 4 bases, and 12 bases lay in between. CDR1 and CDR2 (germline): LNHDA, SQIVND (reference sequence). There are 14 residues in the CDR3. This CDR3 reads CASSISRGGTEAFF. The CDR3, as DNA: TGTGCCAGTAGTATCTCGCGGGGTGGCACTGAAGCTTTCTTT.

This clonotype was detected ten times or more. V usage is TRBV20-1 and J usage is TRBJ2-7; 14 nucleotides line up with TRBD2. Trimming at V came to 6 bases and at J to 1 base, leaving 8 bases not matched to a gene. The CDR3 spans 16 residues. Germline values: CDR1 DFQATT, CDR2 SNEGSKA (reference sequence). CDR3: CSASPGLAGASYEQYF. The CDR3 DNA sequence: TGCAGTGCCTCCCCGGGACTAGCGGGAGCGTCCTACGAGCAGTACTTC.

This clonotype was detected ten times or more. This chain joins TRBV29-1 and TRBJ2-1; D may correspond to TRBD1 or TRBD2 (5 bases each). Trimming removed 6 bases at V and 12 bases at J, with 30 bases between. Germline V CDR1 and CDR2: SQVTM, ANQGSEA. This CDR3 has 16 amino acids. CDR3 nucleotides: TGCAGCGTAGACAGCCCTAGCTCTCTTCCAAGGCGGGCGCAGTTCTTC. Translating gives CSVDSPSSLPRRAQFF.

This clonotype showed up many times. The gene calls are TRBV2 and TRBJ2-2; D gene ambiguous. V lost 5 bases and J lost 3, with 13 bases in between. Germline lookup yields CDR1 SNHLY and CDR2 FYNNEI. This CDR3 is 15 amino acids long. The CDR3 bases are TGTGCCAGCAGTCTCCGTAGCTCGTACACCGGGGAGCTGTTTTTT. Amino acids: CASSLRSSYTGELFF.

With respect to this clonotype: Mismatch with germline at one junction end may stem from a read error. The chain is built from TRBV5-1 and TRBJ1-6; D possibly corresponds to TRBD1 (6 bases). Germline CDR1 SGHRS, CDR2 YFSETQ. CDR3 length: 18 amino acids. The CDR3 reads CASSLVPSGQGYNLPLHF. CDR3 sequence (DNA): TGCGCCAGCAGCTTGGTGCCATCGGGGCAGGGGTATAATTTACCCCTCCACTTT.

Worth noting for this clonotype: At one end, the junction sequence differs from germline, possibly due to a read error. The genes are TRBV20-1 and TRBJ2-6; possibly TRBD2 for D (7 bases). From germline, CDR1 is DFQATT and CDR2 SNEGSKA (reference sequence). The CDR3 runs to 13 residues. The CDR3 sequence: CSAPVRGGNVLTF. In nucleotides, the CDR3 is TGCAGTGCTCCGGTTAGGGGGGGCAACGTCCTGACTTTC.

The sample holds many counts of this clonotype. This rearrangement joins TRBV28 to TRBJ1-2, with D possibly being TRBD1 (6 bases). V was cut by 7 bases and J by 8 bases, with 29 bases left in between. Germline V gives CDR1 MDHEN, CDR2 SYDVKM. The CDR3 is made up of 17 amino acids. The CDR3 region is CASTLIPGGVVPEGYTF. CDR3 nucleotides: TGTGCCAGCACCCTAATCCCGGGGGGCGTGGTCCCGGAGGGCTACACCTTC.

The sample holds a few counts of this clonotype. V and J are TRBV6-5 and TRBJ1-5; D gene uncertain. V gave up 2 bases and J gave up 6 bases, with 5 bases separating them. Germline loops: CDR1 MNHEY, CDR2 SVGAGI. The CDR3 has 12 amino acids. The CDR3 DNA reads TGTGCCAGCAGTTACGGGAGTCAGCCCCAGCATTTT. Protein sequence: CASSYGSQPQHF.

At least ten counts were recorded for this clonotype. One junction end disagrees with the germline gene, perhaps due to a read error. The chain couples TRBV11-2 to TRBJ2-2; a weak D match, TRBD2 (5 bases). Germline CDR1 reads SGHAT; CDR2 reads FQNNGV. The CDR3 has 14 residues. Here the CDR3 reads CASSPTRNAGELFF. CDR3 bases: TGTGCCAGCAGCCCAACTAGGAACGCCGGGGAGCTGTTTTTT.

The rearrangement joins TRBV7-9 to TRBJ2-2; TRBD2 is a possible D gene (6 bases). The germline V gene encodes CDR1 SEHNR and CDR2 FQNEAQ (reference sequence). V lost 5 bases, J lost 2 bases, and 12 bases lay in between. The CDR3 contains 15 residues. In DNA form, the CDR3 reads TGTGCCAGCAGCCCGTGGGACTTAAACACCGGGGAGCTGTTTTTT. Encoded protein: CASSPWDLNTGELFF.

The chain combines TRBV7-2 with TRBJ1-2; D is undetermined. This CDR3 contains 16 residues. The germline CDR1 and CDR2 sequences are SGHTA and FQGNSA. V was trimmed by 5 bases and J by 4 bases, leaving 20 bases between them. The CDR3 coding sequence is TGTGCCAGCAGCCCTAGACTTCAAGGACGGACCTATGGCTACACCTTC. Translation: CASSPRLQGRTYGYTF. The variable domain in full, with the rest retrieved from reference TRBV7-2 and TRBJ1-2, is GAGVSQSPSNKVTEKGKDVELRCDPISGHTALYWYRQSLGQGLEFLIYFQGNSAPDKSGLPSDRFSAERTGGSVSTLTIQRTQQEDSAVYLCASSPRLQGRTYGYTFGSGTRLTVV.

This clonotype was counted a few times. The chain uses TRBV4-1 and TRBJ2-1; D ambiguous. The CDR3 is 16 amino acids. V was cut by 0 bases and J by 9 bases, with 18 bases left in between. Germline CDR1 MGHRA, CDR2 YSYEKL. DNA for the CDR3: TGCGCCAGCAGCCAAGATCAGGCGGTGGTGATAACTGAGCAGTTCTTC. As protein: CASSQDQAVVITEQFF.

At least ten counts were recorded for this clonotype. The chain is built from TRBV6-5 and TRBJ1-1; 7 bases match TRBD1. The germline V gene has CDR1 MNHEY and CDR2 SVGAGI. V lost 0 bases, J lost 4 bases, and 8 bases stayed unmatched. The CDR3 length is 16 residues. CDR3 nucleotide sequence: TGTGCCAGCAGTTACTCCCCCCGCAGGGGGGGCACTGAAGCTTTCTTT. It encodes CASSYSPRRGGTEAFF.

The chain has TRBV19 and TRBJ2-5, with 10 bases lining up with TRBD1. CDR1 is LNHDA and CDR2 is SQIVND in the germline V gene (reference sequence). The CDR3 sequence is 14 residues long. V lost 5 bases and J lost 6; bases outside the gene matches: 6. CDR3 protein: CASSRQGARQTQYF. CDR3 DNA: TGTGCCAGTAGTCGACAGGGGGCGCGGCAGACCCAGTACTTC.

CDR3 amino acids: CASSLGDSTQYF. The CDR3 coding sequence is TGTGCCAGCAGCTTAGGGGATAGTACGCAGTATTTT. The chain recombines TRBV7-9 with TRBJ2-3, with D unclear. Trimming removed 1 base from V and 8 bases from J, with 7 bases in between. There are 12 residues in the CDR3. Looked up from germline, CDR1 is SEHNR and CDR2 is FQNEAQ (reference sequence).

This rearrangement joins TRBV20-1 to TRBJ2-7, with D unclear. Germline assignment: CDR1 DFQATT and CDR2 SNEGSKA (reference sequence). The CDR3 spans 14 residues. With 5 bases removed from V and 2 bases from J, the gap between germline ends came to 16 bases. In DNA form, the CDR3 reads TGCAGTGCTCCGGGTGGGGTGCGACCCTACGAGCAGTACTTC. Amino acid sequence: CSAPGGVRPYEQYF.

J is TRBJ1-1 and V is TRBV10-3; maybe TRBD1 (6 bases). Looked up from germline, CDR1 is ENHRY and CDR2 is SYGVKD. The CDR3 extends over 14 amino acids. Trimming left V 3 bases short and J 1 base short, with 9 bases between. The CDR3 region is CAISEGGPNTEAFF. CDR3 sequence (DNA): TGTGCCATCAGTGAAGGGGGGCCGAACACTGAAGCTTTCTTT.